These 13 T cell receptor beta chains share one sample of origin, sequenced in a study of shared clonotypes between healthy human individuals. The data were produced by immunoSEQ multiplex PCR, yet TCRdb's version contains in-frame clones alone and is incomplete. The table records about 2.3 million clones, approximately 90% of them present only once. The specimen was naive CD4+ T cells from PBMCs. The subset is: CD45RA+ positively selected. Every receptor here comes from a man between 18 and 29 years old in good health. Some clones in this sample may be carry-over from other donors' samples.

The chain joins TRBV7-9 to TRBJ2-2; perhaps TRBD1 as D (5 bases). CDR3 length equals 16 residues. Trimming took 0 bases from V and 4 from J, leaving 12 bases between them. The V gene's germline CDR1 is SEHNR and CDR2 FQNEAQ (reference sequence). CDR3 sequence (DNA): TGTGCCAGCAGCTTAGCCTCAGGGTCGTCCACCGGGGAGCTGTTTTTT. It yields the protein CASSLASGSSTGELFF.

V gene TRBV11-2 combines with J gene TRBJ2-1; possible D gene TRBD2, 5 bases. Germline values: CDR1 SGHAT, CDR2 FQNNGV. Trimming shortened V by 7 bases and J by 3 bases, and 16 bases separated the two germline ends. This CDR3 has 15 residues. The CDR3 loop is CASTPLADRYNEQFF. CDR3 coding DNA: TGTGCCAGCACACCGCTAGCCGACCGCTACAATGAGCAGTTCTTC.

For the CDR3, the DNA is TGTGCCAGCAGTTTATCGATGGCGGGGGATCCCTACGAGCAGTACTTC. It is translated as CASSLSMAGDPYEQYF. The rearrangement links TRBV27 to TRBJ2-7; 7 nucleotides agree with TRBD2. CDR1 is MNHEY and CDR2 is SMNVEV in the germline V gene (reference sequence). The CDR3 loop spans 16 amino acids. J lost 2 bases, V lost 0 bases, and 7 bases had no gene match.

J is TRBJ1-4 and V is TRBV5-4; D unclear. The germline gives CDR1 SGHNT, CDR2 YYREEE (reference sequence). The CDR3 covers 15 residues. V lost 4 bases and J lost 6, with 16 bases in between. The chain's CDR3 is CASSPGGQVDEKLFF. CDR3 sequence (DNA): TGTGCCAGCAGCCCTGGAGGTCAAGTAGATGAAAAACTGTTTTTT.

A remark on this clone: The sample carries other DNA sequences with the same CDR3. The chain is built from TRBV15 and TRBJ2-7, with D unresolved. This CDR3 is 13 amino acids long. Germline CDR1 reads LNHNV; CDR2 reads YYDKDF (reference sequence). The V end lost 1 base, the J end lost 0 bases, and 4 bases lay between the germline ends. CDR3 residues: CATSRGDSYEQYF. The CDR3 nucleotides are TGTGCCACCAGCAGAGGGGACTCCTACGAGCAGTACTTC. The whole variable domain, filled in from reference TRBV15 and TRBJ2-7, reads DAMVIQNPRYQVTQFGKPVTLSCSQTLNHNVMYWYQQKSSQAPKLLFHYYDKDFNNEADTPDNFQSRRPNTSFCFLDIRSPGLGDTAMYLCATSRGDSYEQYFGPGTRLTVT.

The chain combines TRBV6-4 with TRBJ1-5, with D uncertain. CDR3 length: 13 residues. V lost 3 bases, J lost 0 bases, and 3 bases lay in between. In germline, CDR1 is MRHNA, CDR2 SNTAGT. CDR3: CASSEYSNQPQHF. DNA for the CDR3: TGTGCCAGCAGTGAATATAGCAATCAGCCCCAGCATTTT.

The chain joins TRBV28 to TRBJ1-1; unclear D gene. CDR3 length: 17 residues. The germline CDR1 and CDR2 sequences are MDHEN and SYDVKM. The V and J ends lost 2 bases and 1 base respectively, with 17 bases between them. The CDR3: CASSLREGRFKNTEAFF. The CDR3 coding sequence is TGTGCCAGCAGTTTAAGGGAAGGGAGATTTAAGAACACTGAAGCTTTCTTT.

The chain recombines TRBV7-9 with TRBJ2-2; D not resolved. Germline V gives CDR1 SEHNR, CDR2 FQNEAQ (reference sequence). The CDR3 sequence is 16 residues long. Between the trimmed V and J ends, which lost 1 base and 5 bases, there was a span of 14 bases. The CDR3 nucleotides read TGTGCCAGCAGCTTAGTGTCCGGGCCCCTGACCGGGGAGCTGTTTTTT. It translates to CASSLVSGPLTGELFF.

The CDR3 nucleotides are TGTGCCAGCAGTCCCCGGGGACAGGGCTACGAGCAGTACTTC. This sequence encodes CASSPRGQGYEQYF. V usage is TRBV27 and J usage is TRBJ2-7; 9 nucleotides match TRBD1. Germline-derived CDR1 and CDR2 are MNHEY and SMNVEV (reference sequence). The CDR3 runs 14 residues. Germline trimming cut 5 bases from V and 3 bases from J; bases unmatched to any gene: 5.

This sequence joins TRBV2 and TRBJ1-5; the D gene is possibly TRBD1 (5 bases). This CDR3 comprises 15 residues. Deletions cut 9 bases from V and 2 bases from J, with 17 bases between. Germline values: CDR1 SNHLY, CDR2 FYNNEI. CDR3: CASRTDKIGNQPQHF. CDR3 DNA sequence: TGTGCCAGTCGGACGGACAAAATTGGCAATCAGCCCCAGCATTTT.

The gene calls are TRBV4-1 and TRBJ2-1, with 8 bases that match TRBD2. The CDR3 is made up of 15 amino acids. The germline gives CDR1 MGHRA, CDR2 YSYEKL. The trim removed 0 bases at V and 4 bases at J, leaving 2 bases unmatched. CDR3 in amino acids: CASSQDGGRYNEQFF. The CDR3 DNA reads TGCGCCAGCAGCCAAGATGGCGGGAGGTACAATGAGCAGTTCTTC.

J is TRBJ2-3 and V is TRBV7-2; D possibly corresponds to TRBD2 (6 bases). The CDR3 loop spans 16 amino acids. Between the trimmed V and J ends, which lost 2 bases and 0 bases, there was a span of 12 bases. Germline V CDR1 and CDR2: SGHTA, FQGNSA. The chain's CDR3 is CASSLRAGTSTDTQYF. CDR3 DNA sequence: TGTGCCAGCAGCTTAAGGGCTGGGACTAGCACAGATACGCAGTATTTT.

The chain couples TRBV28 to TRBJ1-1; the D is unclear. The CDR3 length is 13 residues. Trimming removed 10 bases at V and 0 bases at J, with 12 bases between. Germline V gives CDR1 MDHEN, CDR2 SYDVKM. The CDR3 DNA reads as TGTGCCACCCGACGGAGCCTGAACACTGAAGCTTTCTTT. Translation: CATRRSLNTEAFF.